The entry that follows covers one T cell receptor (beta chain) sequence. Antigen specificity is unknown. TCRdb reprocessed the reads with MiXCR, giving one entry per CDR3 protein. Of 650,000 to 850,000 distinct CDR3 sequences in the sample, 29% were seen once. This entry comes from a study of T cell repertoires in cytomegalovirus infection. The source of this sequence is a human donor in good health (CMV status not recorded). Some clones in this sample may be carry-over from other donors' samples. Sequencing was performed on cultured CD8+ T cells from PBMCs, taken from culture after CMV antigen stimulation.

The DNA for the CDR3 is TGTGCCAGCAGCTTAGAAGAATGGCAGCCCCAGCATTTT. This translates into CASSLEEWQPQHF. This chain joins TRBV11-2 and TRBJ1-5; D unclear. Per germline, CDR1 SGHAT and CDR2 FQNNGV. This CDR3 has 13 amino acids. V was clipped by 0 bases and J by 7 bases, with 7 bases between them.